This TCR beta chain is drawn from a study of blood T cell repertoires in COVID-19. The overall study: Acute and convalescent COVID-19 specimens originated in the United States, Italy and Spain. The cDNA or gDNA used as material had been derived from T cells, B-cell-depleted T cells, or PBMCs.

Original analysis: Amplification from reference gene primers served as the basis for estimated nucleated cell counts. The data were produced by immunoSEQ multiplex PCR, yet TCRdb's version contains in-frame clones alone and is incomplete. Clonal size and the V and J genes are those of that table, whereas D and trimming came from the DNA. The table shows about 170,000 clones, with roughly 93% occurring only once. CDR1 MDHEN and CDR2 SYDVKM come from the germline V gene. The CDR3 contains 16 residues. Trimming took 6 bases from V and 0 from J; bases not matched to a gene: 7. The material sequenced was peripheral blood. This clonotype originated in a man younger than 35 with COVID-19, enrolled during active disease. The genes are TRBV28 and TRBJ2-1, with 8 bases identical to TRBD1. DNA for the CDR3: TGTGCCAGCAGCCTACGACAGGGGAGCTCCTACAATGAGCAGTTCTTC. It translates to CASSLRQGSSYNEQFF.